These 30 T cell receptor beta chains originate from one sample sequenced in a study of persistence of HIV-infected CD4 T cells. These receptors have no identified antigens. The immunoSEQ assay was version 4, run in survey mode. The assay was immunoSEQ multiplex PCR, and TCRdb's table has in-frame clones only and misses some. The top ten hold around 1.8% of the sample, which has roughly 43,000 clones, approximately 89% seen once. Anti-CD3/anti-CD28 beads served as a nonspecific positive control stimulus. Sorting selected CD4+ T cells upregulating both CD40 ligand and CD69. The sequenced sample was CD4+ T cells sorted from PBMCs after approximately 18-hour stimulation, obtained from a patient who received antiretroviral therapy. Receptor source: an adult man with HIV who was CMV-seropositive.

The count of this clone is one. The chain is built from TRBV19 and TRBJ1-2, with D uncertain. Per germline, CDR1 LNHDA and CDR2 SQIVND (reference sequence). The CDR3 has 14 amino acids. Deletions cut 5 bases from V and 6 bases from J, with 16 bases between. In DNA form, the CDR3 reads TGTGCCAGTAGTCCCGAGCTGTGGACCCATGGCTACACCTTC. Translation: CASSPELWTHGYTF.

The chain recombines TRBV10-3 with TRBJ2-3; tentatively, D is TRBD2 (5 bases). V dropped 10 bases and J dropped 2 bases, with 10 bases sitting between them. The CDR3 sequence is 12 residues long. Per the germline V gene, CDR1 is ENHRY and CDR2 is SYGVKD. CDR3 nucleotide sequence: TGTGCCACCGCGGGTGACACAGATACGCAGTATTTT. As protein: CATAGDTDTQYF.

DNA for the CDR3: TGTGCCAGCAGTGATGGGACACCCTACGAGCAGTACTTC. Amino acid sequence: CASSDGTPYEQYF. The chain joins TRBV6-1 to TRBJ2-7; weak D call: TRBD1 (6 bases). The germline gives CDR1 MNHNS, CDR2 SASEGT. The CDR3 contains 13 residues. The V gene lost 3 bases and the J gene lost 2 bases, with 8 bases spanning the gap.

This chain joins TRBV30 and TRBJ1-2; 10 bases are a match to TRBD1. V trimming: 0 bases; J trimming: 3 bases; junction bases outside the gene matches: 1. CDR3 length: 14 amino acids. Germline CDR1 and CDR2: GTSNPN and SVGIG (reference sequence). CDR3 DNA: TGTGCCTGGAGTGTTGGGACAGGGGACTATGGCTACACCTTC. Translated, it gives CAWSVGTGDYGYTF.

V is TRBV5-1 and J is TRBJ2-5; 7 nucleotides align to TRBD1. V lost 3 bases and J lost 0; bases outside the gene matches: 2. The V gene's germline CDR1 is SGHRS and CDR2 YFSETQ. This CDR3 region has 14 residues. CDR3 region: CASSSGQHQETQYF. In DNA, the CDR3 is TGCGCCAGCAGCTCGGGACAGCACCAAGAGACCCAGTACTTC.

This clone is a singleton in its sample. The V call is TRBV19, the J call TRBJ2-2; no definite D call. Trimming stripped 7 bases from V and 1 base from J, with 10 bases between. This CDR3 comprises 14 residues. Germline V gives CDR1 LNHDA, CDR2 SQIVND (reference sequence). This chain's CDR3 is CASISNLNTGELFF. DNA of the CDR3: TGTGCCAGTATCAGTAATCTGAACACCGGGGAGCTGTTTTTT.

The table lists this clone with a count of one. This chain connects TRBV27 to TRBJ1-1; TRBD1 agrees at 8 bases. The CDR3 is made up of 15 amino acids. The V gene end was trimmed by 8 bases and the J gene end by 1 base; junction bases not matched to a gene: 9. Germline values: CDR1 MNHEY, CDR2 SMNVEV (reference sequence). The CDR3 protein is CASLPPGTGNTEAFF. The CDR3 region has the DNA TGTGCCAGCCTTCCCCCTGGGACAGGGAACACTGAAGCTTTCTTT.

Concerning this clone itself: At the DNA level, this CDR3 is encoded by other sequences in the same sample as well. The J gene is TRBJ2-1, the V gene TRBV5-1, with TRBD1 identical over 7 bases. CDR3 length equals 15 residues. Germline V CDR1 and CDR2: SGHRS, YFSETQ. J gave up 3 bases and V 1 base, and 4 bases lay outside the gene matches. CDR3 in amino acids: CASSLRDRDYNEQFF. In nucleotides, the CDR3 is TGCGCCAGCAGCTTGCGGGACAGAGACTACAATGAGCAGTTCTTC.

The CDR3 loop reads CASSPGLRQNTGELFF. The CDR3 DNA sequence: TGTGCCAGCTCACCGGGGTTACGGCAGAACACCGGGGAGCTGTTTTTT. V usage is TRBV18 and J usage is TRBJ2-2, with no clear D. The CDR3 runs to 16 residues. V was shortened by 3 bases and J by 1 base, with 12 bases between the two germline ends. Per germline, CDR1 KGHSH and CDR2 LQKENI.

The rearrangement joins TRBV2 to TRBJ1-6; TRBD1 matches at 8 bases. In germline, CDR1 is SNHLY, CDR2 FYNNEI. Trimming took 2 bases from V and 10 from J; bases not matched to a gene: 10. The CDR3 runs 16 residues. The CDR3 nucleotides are TGTGCCAGCAGTGAACATCCGGGACCAGGGGGCTCACCCCTCCACTTT. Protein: CASSEHPGPGGSPLHF.

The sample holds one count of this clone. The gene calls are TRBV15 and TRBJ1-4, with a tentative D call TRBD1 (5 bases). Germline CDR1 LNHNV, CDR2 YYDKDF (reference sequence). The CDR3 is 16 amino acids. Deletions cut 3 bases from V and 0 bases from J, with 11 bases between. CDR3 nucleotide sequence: TGTGCCACCAGCAGGGGAAGCAGGGCAACTAATGAAAAACTGTTTTTT. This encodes CATSRGSRATNEKLFF.

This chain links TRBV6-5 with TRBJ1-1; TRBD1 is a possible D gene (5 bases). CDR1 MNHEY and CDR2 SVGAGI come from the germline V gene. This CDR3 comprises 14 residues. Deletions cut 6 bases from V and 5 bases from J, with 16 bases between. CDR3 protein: CASRQGLGKTEAFF. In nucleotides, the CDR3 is TGTGCCAGCAGGCAGGGCTTAGGCAAAACTGAAGCTTTCTTT.

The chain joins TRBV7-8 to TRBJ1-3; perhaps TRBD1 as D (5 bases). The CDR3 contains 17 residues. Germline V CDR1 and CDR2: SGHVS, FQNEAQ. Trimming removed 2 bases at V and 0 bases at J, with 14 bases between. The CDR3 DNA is TGTGCCAGCAGCTTATACAAGAGACAGCTCTCTGGAAACACCATATATTTT. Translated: CASSLYKRQLSGNTIYF.

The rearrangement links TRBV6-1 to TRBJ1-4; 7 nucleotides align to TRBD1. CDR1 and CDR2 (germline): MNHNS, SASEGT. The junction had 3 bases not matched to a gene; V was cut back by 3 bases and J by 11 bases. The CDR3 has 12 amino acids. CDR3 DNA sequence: TGTGCCAGCAGTGATGGGACAGACAAACTGTTTTTT. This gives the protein CASSDGTDKLFF.

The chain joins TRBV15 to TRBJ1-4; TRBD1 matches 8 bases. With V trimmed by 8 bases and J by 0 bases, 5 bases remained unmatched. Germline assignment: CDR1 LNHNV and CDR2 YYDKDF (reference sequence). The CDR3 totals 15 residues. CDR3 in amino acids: CATRKQGATNEKLFF. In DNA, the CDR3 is TGTGCCACCCGGAAACAGGGGGCAACTAATGAAAAACTGTTTTTT.

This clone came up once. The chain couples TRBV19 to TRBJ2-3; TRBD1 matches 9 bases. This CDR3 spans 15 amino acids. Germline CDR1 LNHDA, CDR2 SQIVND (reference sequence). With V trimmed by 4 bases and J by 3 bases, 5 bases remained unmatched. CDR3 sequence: CASSTGQGNTDTQYF. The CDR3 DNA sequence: TGTGCCAGTAGTACTGGACAGGGGAATACAGATACGCAGTATTTT.

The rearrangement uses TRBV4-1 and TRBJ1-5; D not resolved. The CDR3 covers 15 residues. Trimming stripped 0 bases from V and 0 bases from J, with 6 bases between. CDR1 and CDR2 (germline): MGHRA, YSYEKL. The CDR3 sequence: CASSQEYRSNQPQHF. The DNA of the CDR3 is TGCGCCAGCAGCCAAGAGTACCGTAGCAATCAGCCCCAGCATTTT.

CDR3 coding DNA: TGTGCCAGCTCACCCGGGGGGATCACAGATACGCAGTATTTT. Protein product: CASSPGGITDTQYF. V and J are TRBV18 and TRBJ2-3; 7 nucleotides match TRBD2. J was trimmed by 2 bases and V by 3 bases; bases with no gene match: 2. CDR3 length equals 14 residues. In germline, CDR1 is KGHSH, CDR2 LQKENI.

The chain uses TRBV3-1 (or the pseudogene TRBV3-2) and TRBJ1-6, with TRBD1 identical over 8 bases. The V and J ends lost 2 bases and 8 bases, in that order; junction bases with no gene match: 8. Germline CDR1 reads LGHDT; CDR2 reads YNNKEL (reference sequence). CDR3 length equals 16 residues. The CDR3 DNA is TGTGCCAGCAGCCAAACCTTGGACAGGGATTATTCACCCCTCCACTTT. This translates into CASSQTLDRDYSPLHF.

The CDR3 nucleotides read TGTGCCAGCAGTGAGCAGGGGAATATGAACACTGAAGCTTTCTTT. It codes for CASSEQGNMNTEAFF. V usage is TRBV6-4 and J usage is TRBJ1-1; D is possibly TRBD1 (6 bases). The CDR3 length is 15 residues. In germline, CDR1 is MRHNA, CDR2 SNTAGT. V lost 3 bases and J 0 bases, leaving 11 bases between the germline ends.

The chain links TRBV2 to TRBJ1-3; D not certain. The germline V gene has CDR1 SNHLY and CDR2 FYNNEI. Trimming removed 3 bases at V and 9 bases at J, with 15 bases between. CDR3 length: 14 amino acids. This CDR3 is CASSEEGSWSTIYF. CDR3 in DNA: TGTGCCAGCAGTGAGGAAGGATCCTGGTCCACCATATATTTT. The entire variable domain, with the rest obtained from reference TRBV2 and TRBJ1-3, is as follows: EPEVTQTPSHQVTQMGQEVILRCVPISNHLYFYWYRQILGQKVEFLVSFYNNEISEKSEIFDDQFSVERPDGSNFTLKIRSTKLEDSAMYFCASSEEGSWSTIYFGEGSWLTVV.

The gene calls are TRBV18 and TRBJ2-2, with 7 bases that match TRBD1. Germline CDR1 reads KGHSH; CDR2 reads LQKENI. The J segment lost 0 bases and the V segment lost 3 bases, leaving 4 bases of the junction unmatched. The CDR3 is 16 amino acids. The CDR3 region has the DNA TGTGCCAGCTCACCCCGGGACAGTTCGAACACCGGGGAGCTGTTTTTT. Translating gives CASSPRDSSNTGELFF.

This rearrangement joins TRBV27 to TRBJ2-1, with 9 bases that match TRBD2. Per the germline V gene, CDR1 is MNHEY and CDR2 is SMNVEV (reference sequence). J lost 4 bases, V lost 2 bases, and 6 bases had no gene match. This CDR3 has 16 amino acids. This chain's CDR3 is CASSLRYSGGYNEQFF. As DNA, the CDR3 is TGTGCCAGCAGTTTAAGGTATAGCGGGGGTTACAATGAGCAGTTCTTC.

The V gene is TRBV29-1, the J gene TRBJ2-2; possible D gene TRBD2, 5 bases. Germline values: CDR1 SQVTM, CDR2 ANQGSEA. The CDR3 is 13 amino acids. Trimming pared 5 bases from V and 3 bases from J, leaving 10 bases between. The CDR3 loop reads CSVREGDTGELFF. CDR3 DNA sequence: TGCAGCGTTCGAGAGGGAGACACCGGGGAGCTGTTTTTT.

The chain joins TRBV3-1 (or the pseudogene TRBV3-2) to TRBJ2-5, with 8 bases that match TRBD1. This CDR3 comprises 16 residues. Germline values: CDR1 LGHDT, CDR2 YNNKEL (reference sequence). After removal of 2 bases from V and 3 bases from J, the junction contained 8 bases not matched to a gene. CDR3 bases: TGTGCCAGCAGCCAATTCAGGGGGCTTAAGGAAGAGACCCAGTACTTC. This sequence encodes CASSQFRGLKEETQYF.

The CDR3 loop is CASSAALQGAYEQYF. The DNA for the CDR3 is TGCGCCAGCAGCGCCGCCTTGCAGGGGGCTTACGAGCAGTACTTC. This sequence joins TRBV5-1 and TRBJ2-7; 8 bases agree with TRBD1. With V trimmed by 4 bases and J by 4 bases, 10 bases remained unmatched. CDR1 is SGHRS, CDR2 YFSETQ, per germline. CDR3 length: 15 amino acids.

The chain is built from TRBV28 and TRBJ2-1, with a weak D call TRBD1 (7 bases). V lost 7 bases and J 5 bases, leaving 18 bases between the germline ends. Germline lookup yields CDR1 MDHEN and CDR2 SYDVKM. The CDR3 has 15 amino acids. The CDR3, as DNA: TGTGCCAGCACCCACAGGGGACTCCCACACAATGAGCAGTTCTTC. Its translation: CASTHRGLPHNEQFF.

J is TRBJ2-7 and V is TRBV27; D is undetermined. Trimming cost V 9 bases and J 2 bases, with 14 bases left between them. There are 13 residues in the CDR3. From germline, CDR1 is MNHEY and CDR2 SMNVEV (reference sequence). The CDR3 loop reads CASRYSQAYEQYF. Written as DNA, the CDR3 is TGTGCCAGTCGATACAGCCAGGCCTACGAGCAGTACTTC.

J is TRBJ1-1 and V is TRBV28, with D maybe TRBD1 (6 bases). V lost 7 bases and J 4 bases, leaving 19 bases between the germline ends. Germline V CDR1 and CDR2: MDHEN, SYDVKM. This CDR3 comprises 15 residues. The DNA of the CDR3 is TGTGCCAGCAAACCCTCTCGGGGGCGGTTCACTGAAGCTTTCTTT. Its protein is CASKPSRGRFTEAFF. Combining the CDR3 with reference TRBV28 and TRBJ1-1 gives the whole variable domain DVKVTQSSRYLVKRTGEKVFLECVQDMDHENMFWYRQDPGLGLRLIYFSYDVKMKEKGDIPEGYSVSREKKERFSLILESASTNQTSMYLCASKPSRGRFTEAFFGQGTRLTVV.

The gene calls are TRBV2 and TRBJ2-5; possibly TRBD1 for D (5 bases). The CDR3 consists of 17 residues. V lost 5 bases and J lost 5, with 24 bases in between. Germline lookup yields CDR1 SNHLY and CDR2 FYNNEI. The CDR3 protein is CASSSIPAGPQGETQYF. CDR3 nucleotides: TGTGCCAGCAGTTCGATCCCGGCAGGGCCTCAAGGGGAGACCCAGTACTTC. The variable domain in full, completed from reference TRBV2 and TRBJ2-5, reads EPEVTQTPSHQVTQMGQEVILRCVPISNHLYFYWYRQILGQKVEFLVSFYNNEISEKSEIFDDQFSVERPDGSNFTLKIRSTKLEDSAMYFCASSSIPAGPQGETQYFGPGTRLLVL.